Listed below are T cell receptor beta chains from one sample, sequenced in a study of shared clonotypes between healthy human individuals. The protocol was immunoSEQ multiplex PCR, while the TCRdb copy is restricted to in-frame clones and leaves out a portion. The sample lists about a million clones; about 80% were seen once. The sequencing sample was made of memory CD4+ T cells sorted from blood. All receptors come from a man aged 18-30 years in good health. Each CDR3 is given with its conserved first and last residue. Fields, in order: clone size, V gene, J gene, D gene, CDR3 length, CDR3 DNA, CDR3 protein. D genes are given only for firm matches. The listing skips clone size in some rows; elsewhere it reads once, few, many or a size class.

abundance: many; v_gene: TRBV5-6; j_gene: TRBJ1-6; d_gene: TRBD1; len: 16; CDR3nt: TGTGCCAGCAGCGAGCTGGGACAGGGCCTCAATTCACCCCTCCACTTT; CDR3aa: CASSELGQGLNSPLHF
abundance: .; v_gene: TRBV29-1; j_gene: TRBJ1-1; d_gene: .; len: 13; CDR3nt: TGCAGCGTCGTAGGGGGTGCGAACACTGAAGCTTTCTTT; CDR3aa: CSVVGGANTEAFF
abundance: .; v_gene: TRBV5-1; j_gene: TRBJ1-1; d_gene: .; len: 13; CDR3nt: TGCGCCAGCAGCTTGGGAGGGAGCACTGAAGCTTTCTTT; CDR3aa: CASSLGGSTEAFF
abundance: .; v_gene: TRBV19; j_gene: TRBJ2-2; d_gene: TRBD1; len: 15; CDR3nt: TGTGCCAGTAGTATGACAGGGGGAAGGGCCGGGGAGCTGTTTTTT; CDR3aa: CASSMTGGRAGELFF
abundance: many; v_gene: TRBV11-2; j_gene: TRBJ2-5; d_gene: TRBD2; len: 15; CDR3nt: TGTGCCAGCAGCTCATTGCGGGAGTTTGAAGAGACCCAGTACTTC; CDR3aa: CASSSLREFEETQYF
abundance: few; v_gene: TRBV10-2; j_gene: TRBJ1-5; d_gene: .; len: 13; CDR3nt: TGCGCCAGTGCTGCGACAGGCAGGCAGCCCCAGCATTTT; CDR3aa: CASAATGRQPQHF
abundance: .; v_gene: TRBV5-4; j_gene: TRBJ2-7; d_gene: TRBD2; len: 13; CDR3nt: TGTGCCAGCAGCTTAGCGGGGGGACGGGAGCAGTACTTC; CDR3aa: CASSLAGGREQYF
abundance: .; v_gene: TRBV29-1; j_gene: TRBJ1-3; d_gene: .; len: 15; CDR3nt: TGCAGCGTTGCCAGGGTCCTGGACTCTGGAAACACCATATATTTT; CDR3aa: CSVARVLDSGNTIYF
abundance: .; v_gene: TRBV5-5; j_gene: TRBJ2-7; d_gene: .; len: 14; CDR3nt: TGTGCCAGCAGCTTGGTGCGGGGCTCCTACGAGCAGTACTTC; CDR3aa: CASSLVRGSYEQYF
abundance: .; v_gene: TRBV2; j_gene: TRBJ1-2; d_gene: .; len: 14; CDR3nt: TGTGCCAGCAGTGAAGCGCAAAGGGTTCTCGGCTACACCTTC; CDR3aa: CASSEAQRVLGYTF
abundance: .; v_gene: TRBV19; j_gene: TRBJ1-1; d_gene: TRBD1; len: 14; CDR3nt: TGTGCCAGCAGGACAGGGGACATGAACACTGAAGCTTTCTTT; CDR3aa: CASRTGDMNTEAFF
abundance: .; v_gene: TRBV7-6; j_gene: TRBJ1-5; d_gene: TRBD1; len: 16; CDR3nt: TGTGCCAGCAGCTTAGGCCAGGGGGGTAGCAATCAGCCCCAGCATTTT; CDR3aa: CASSLGQGGSNQPQHF
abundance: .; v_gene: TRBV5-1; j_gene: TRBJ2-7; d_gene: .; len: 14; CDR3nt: TGCGCCAGCAGCTTGGAGTACGGCTCCTACGAGCAGTACTTC; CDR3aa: CASSLEYGSYEQYF
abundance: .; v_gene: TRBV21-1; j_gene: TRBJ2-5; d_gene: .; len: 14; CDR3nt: TGTGCCAGCAGCAATCCCCAGGGCCAAGAGACCCAGTACTTC; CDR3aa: CASSNPQGQETQYF
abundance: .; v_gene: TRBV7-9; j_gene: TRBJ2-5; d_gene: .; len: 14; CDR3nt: TGTGCCAGCAGCTTAGCGGGGGCCGCGGAGACCCAGTACTTC; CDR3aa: CASSLAGAAETQYF
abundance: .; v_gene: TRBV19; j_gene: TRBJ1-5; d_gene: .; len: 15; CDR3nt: TGTGCCAGTAGTTTATCGGGGAAATGGGATCAGCCCCAGCATTTT; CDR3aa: CASSLSGKWDQPQHF
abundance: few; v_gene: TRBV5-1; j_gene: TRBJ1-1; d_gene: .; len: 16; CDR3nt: TGCGCCAGCAGCTTGGCCCCGGACACCAAGGAGGGAGAAGCTTTCTTT; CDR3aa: CASSLAPDTKEGEAFF
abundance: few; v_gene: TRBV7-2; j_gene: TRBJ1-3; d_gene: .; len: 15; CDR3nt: TGTGCCAGCAGCTTAATGGCGAGCTCTGGAAACACCATATATTTT; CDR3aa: CASSLMASSGNTIYF
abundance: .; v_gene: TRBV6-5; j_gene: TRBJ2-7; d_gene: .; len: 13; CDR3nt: TGTGCCAGCACCGCGGGGGCCGTCTACGAGCAGTACTTC; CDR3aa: CASTAGAVYEQYF
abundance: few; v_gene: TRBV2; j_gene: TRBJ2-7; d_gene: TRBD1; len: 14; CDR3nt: TGTGCCAGCAGTGCGGACAGGGGAGGCAATGAACAGTACTTC; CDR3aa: CASSADRGGNEQYF
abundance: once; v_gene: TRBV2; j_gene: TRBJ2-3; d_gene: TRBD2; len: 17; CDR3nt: TGTGCCAGCAGTGATGCCTTGGGCGGGGGACCCACAGATACGCAGTATTTT; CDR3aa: CASSDALGGGPTDTQYF
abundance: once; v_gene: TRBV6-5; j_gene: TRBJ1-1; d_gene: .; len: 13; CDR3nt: TGTGCCAGCAGTGTCGGAGGAAACACTGAAGCTTTCTTT; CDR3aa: CASSVGGNTEAFF
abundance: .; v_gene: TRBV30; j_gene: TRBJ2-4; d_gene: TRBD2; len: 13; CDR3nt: TGTGCCTGGGCGCCGGGACTAGACCGCGCGCAGTACTTC; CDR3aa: CAWAPGLDRAQYF
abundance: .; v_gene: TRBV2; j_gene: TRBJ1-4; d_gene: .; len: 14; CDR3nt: TGTGCCAGCAGTGAAAGCGGGTTTAATGAAAAACTGTTTTTT; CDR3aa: CASSESGFNEKLFF
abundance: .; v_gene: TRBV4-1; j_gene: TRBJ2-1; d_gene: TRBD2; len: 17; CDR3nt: TGCGCCAGCAGCCAAGATAGCGGGTCTAGCTCCTACAATGAGCAGTTCTTC; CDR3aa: CASSQDSGSSSYNEQFF
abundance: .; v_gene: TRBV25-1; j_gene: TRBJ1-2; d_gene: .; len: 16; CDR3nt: TGTGCCAGCAGTGAATCGGGGGTCGCCAGAACGTATGGCTACACCTTC; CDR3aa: CASSESGVARTYGYTF
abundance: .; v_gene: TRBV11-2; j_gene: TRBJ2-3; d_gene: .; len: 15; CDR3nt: TGTGCCAGCAGCCGCACCTACTCTAGCACAGATACGCAGTATTTT; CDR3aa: CASSRTYSSTDTQYF
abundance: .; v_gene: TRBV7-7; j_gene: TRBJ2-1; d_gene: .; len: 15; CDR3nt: TGTGCTAGCAGCTTAGGTCAGGGCCTGTACAATGAGCAGTTCTTC; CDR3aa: CASSLGQGLYNEQFF
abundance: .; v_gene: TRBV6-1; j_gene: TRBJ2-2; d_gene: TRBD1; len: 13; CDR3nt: TGTGCCAGCAGCCTACAGGGGTACGGGGAGCTGTTTTTT; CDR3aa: CASSLQGYGELFF
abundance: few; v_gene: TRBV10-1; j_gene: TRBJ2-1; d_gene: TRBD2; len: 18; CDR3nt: TGCGCCAGCAGTGAGACGGGACTAGCTTACAGCTCCTACAATGAGCAGTTCTTC; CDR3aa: CASSETGLAYSSYNEQFF
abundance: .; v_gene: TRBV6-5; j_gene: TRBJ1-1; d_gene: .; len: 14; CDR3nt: TGTGCCAGCAGCCCCACAGGTCAAAACACTGAAGCTTTCTTT; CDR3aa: CASSPTGQNTEAFF
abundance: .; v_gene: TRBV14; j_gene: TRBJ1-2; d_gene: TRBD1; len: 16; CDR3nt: TGTGCCAGCAGCCAAGAAGGGTTGGAGGGGGCATTTGGCTACACCTTC; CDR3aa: CASSQEGLEGAFGYTF
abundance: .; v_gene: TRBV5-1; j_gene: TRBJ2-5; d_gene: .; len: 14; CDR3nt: TGCGCCAGCAGCTTGACCGGAGGGTTGGAGACCCAGTACTTC; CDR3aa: CASSLTGGLETQYF
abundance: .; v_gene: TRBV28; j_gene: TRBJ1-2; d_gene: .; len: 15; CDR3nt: TGTGCCAGCAGTTTGCCAAATACAGATATCTATGGCTACACCTTC; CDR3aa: CASSLPNTDIYGYTF
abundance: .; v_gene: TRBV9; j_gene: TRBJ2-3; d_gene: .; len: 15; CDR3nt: TGTGCCAGCAGCGTTCTTGGAGGGGGTTCGGATACGCAGTATTTT; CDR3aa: CASSVLGGGSDTQYF
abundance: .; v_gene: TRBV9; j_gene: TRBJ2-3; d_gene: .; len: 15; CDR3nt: TGTGCCAGCAGCGTAGACTCAACTAGCACAGATACGCAGTATTTT; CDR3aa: CASSVDSTSTDTQYF
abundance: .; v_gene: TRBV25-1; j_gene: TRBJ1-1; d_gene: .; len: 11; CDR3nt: TGTGCCAGCCGCAGGGGTCTGTATGCTTTCTTT; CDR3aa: CASRRGLYAFF
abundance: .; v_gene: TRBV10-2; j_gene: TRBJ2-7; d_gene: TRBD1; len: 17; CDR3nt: TGCGCCAGCAGCGATCTTCGACAGGGTCGCGGTCGTATCGAGCAGTACTTC; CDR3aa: CASSDLRQGRGRIEQYF
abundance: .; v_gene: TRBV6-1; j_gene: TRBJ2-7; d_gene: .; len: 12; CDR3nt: TGTGCCAGCACCCACGCCTCCCACGAGCAGTACTTC; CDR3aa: CASTHASHEQYF
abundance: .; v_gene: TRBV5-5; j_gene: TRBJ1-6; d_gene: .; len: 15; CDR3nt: TGTGCCAGCAGCTACCTCCCGGACAGAAATTCACCCCTCCACTTT; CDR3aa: CASSYLPDRNSPLHF
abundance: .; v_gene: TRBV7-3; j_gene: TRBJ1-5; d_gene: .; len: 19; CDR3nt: TGTGCCAGCAGCTTCGGTGGGGGCCTAGACCCAGTAGGCAATCAGCCCCAGCATTTT; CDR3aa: CASSFGGGLDPVGNQPQHF
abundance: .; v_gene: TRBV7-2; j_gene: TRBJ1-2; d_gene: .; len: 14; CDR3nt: TGTGCCAGCAACCTAGAGAAGATCCGAGAAGGCTACACCTTC; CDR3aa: CASNLEKIREGYTF
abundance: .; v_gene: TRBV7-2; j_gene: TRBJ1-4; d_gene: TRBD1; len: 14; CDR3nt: TGTGCCAGCAGCTCTGGACAGGGGGGCGAAAAACTGTTTTTT; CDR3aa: CASSSGQGGEKLFF
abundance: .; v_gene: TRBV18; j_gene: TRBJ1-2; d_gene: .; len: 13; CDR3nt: TGTGCCAGCTCACCGGCGCTTCAGGGAAGCTACACCTTC; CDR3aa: CASSPALQGSYTF
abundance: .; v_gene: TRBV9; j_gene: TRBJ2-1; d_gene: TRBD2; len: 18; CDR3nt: TGTGCCAGCAGCGCTGGACTAGCGGGGACGAGCTCCTACAATGAGCAGTTCTTC; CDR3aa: CASSAGLAGTSSYNEQFF
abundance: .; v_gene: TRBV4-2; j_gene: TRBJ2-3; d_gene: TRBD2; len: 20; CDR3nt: TGTGCCAGCAGCCAACGAGGTCCGCTAGCGGGGACCACTAGCACAGATACGCAGTATTTT; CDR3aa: CASSQRGPLAGTTSTDTQYF
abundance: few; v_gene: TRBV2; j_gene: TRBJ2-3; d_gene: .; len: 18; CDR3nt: TGTGCCAGCAGTGGGAAAGGGGAGGTTTTATCTGGACGAGATACGCAGTATTTT; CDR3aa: CASSGKGEVLSGRDTQYF
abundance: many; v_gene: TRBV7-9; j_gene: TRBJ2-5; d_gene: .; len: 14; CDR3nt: TGTGCCAGCAGCTTAATGTCGGACAAAGAGACCCAGTACTTC; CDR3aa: CASSLMSDKETQYF
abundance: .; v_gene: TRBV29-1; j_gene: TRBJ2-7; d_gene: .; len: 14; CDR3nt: TGCAGCGTTGCTCCCCAGGCGGGCCCCTCCGAGCAGTACTTC; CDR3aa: CSVAPQAGPSEQYF
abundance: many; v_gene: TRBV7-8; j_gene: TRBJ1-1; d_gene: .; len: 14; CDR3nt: TGTGCCAGCAGCTCATCGGTGTCGAACACTGAAGCTTTCTTT; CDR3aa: CASSSSVSNTEAFF
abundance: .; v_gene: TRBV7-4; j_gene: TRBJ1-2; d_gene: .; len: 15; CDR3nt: TGTGCCAGCAGCTTAGGGGAGGAAGGGGTCTGGGGCTACACCTTC; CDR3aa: CASSLGEEGVWGYTF
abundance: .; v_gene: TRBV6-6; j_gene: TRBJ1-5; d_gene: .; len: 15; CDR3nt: TGTGCCAGCCGCCCCGGGGGGTTGGGGAATCAGCCCCAGCATTTT; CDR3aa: CASRPGGLGNQPQHF
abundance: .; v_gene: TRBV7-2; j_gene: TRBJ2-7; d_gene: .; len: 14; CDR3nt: TGTGCCAGCAGCTTAGGGCGTCAGGGGCGGGAGCAGTACTTC; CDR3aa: CASSLGRQGREQYF
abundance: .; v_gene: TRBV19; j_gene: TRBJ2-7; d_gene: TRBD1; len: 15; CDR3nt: TGTGCCAGTAGTAGGGGGACAGGGGGTAGCTACGAGCAGTACTTC; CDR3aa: CASSRGTGGSYEQYF
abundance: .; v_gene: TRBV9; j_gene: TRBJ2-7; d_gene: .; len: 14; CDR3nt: TGTGCCAGCAGCACCGGGCCAAGCTCCTACGAGCAGTACTTC; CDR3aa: CASSTGPSSYEQYF